This TCR beta chain appears in the sequencing data of a study of shared clonotypes between healthy human individuals. Looked up from germline, CDR1 is SEHNR and CDR2 is FQNEAQ (reference sequence). The V end lost 6 bases, the J end lost 4 bases, and 6 bases lay between the germline ends. This CDR3 spans 12 amino acids. Profiling relied on immunoSEQ multiplex PCR, and the TCRdb table lists in-frame clones only, not all of them. This table has around 1 million clones, 76% appearing once. The sample consisted of memory CD4+ T cells sorted from blood. Regarding subset: CD45RA-negative fraction. The gene calls are TRBV7-9 and TRBJ2-2; maybe TRBD2 (6 bases). This TCR came from a young man in good health. CDR3 in amino acids: CASRRGTGELFF. Here the CDR3 DNA reads TGTGCCAGCAGGCGGGGCACCGGGGAGCTGTTTTTT.